This TCR beta chain was obtained from a study of T cells after yellow fever vaccination. TCRdb recomputed calls from the 5' RACE reads with MiXCR, one row per CDR3 protein. Counted here are tens of thousands of distinct CDR3 sequences, approximately 7% occurring once; the ten biggest clones make up 25% to 30%. This CDR3 contains 15 residues. CDR1 and CDR2 (germline): SGDLS, YYNGEE. Trimming shortened V by 2 bases and J by 4 bases, and 15 bases separated the two germline ends. In this sample, this clonotype turned up many times. The sample was CD8+ T cells sorted from PBMCs, taken about 2 weeks after the first yellow fever vaccination. The TCR originated in a young man who received the YFV17D yellow fever vaccine. The chain is built from TRBV9 and TRBJ1-2; D is unclear. CDR3 in amino acids: CASSVATPGPYGYTF. CDR3 in DNA: TGTGCCAGCAGCGTGGCCACCCCCGGGCCCTATGGCTACACCTTC. Supplemented by reference TRBV9 and TRBJ1-2, the full variable domain reads DSGVTQTPKHLITATGQRVTLRCSPRSGDLSVYWYQQSLDQGLQFLIQYYNGEERAKGNILERFSAQQFPDLHSELNLSSLELGDSALYFCASSVATPGPYGYTFGSGTRLTVV.